These T cell receptor beta chains were read from a single sample in a study of cytomegalovirus exposure and HLA in healthy donors. Some clones are missing from TCRdb's copy, which holds only in-frame ones; the method was immunoSEQ multiplex PCR. The data show more than 85,000 clones, around four fifths seen once. The sequenced material came from PBMCs. The receptors were sampled from a woman aged 50 to 65 in good health and CMV-seropositive. The CDR3 runs from the conserved cysteine through the conserved F or W. D genes are given only for firm matches. Rows may omit the clone size; those that give it use once, few, many or a size class.

D: TRBD1
V: TRBV14
J: TRBJ2-2
size: .
CDR3: CASSPTGAANTGELFF
DNA: TGTGCCAGCAGCCCCACAGGGGCCGCGAACACCGGGGAGCTGTTTTTT

D: .
V: TRBV29-1
J: TRBJ2-3
size: .
CDR3: CSGRVQGAWDTQYF
DNA: TGCAGCGGTAGAGTACAGGGAGCGTGGGATACGCAGTATTTT

D: .
V: TRBV2
J: TRBJ2-5
size: .
CDR3: CASRGGGPGETQYF
DNA: TGTGCCAGCAGAGGGGGGGGGCCGGGGGAGACCCAGTACTTC

D: TRBD2
V: TRBV7-6
J: TRBJ2-3
size: .
CDR3: CASSGTSGGAGTDTQYF
DNA: TGTGCCAGCTCCGGGACTAGCGGGGGGGCCGGTACAGATACGCAGTATTTT

D: TRBD1
V: TRBV2
J: TRBJ1-5
size: .
CDR3: CASSRDRGNQPQHF
DNA: TGTGCCAGCAGCCGGGACAGGGGCAATCAGCCCCAGCATTTT

D: .
V: TRBV4-1
J: TRBJ1-4
size: .
CDR3: CASSQPRGVRGGEKLFF
DNA: TGCGCCAGCAGCCAACCCCGGGGGGTCAGGGGCGGTGAAAAACTGTTTTTT

D: TRBD1
V: TRBV6-5
J: TRBJ1-6
size: .
CDR3: CASSGQGRNSPLHF
DNA: TGTGCCAGCAGCGGACAGGGTCGTAATTCACCCCTCCACTTT

D: TRBD1
V: TRBV10-3
J: TRBJ1-4
size: few
CDR3: CAISEAGGNEKLFF
DNA: TGTGCCATCAGTGAGGCAGGGGGGAATGAAAAACTGTTTTTT

D: .
V: TRBV4-2
J: TRBJ1-4
size: .
CDR3: CASSLVQGNEKLFF
DNA: TGTGCCAGCAGTTTAGTCCAGGGGAATGAAAAACTGTTTTTT

D: .
V: TRBV6-1
J: TRBJ2-3
size: .
CDR3: CASSEGRFTDTQYF
DNA: TGTGCCAGCAGTGAAGGGCGGTTCACAGATACGCAGTATTTT

D: .
V: TRBV27
J: TRBJ2-5
size: .
CDR3: CASKKQNRDGETQYF
DNA: TGTGCCAGCAAGAAGCAGAACAGGGACGGAGAGACCCAGTACTTC

D: .
V: TRBV6-1
J: TRBJ1-1
size: .
CDR3: CASSEHPGAGNTEAFF
DNA: TGTGCCAGCAGTGAACACCCAGGGGCAGGGAACACTGAAGCTTTCTTT

D: .
V: TRBV27
J: TRBJ2-7
size: .
CDR3: CASSLWVGSSYEQYF
DNA: TGTGCCAGCAGTTTATGGGTCGGGAGCTCCTACGAGCAGTACTTC

D: .
V: TRBV5-1
J: TRBJ2-7
size: .
CDR3: CASSSTIDRLYEQYF
DNA: TGCGCCAGCAGTTCTACCATCGACCGACTCTACGAGCAGTACTTC

D: .
V: TRBV4-3
J: TRBJ1-2
size: few
CDR3: CASSQDPTGNYGYTF
DNA: TGCGCCAGCAGCCAAGACCCTACAGGGAACTATGGCTACACCTTC

D: .
V: TRBV19
J: TRBJ2-7
size: .
CDR3: CASSIGILLAYEQYF
DNA: TGTGCCAGTAGTATCGGGATCCTGCTTGCGTACGAGCAGTACTTC

D: .
V: TRBV6-5
J: TRBJ2-1
size: once
CDR3: CASSYRPGDPYNEQFF
DNA: TGTGCCAGCAGTTACAGGCCAGGGGACCCTTACAATGAGCAGTTCTTC

D: TRBD1
V: TRBV7-2
J: TRBJ1-1
size: .
CDR3: CASSLTGGKNTEAFF
DNA: TGTGCCAGCAGCCTGACAGGGGGCAAGAACACTGAAGCTTTCTTT

D: TRBD2
V: TRBV13
J: TRBJ2-2
size: .
CDR3: CASSLETGGATGELFF
DNA: TGTGCCAGCAGCTTAGAGACGGGGGGAGCCACCGGGGAGCTGTTTTTT

D: TRBD2
V: TRBV25-1
J: TRBJ2-3
size: .
CDR3: CASSKVAGGTDTQYF
DNA: TGTGCCAGCAGTAAGGTAGCGGGTGGAACAGATACGCAGTATTTT

D: .
V: TRBV29-1
J: TRBJ1-1
size: .
CDR3: CSVDWGGQPNTEAFF
DNA: TGCAGCGTTGACTGGGGGGGACAACCAAACACTGAAGCTTTCTTT

D: TRBD1
V: TRBV2
J: TRBJ2-2
size: .
CDR3: CATLNRGRPGELFF
DNA: TGTGCCACCCTAAACAGGGGTAGGCCCGGGGAGCTGTTTTTT

D: TRBD1
V: TRBV6-6
J: TRBJ1-1
size: few
CDR3: CASSGGQPPQF
DNA: TGTGCCAGCAGCGGGGGACAGCCCCCGCAATTT

D: TRBD1
V: TRBV19
J: TRBJ1-1
size: .
CDR3: CASSMRTGAIPEAFF
DNA: TGTGCCAGTAGTATGCGGACAGGGGCTATTCCTGAAGCTTTCTTT

D: .
V: TRBV6-5
J: TRBJ1-1
size: few
CDR3: CASRAGVEAFF
DNA: TGTGCCAGCAGGGCGGGGGTTGAAGCTTTCTTT

D: .
V: TRBV7-8
J: TRBJ1-2
size: .
CDR3: CASSLDSSNYGYTF
DNA: TGTGCCAGCAGCCTGGACAGTTCTAACTATGGCTACACCTTC

D: TRBD2
V: TRBV5-3
J: TRBJ2-7
size: .
CDR3: CARSRTSGRAGEQYF
DNA: TGTGCCAGAAGCCGGACTAGCGGGAGGGCCGGCGAGCAGTACTTC

D: TRBD2
V: TRBV7-2
J: TRBJ2-1
size: .
CDR3: CASSRAASGRGDNEQFF
DNA: TGTGCCAGCAGCCGAGCGGCTAGCGGGAGGGGTGACAATGAGCAGTTCTTC

D: .
V: TRBV18
J: TRBJ2-7
size: .
CDR3: CASSPEKYEQYF
DNA: TGTGCCAGCTCACCCGAGAAGTACGAGCAGTACTTC

D: TRBD2
V: TRBV5-6
J: TRBJ2-1
size: .
CDR3: CASSEGLAGYNEQFF
DNA: TGTGCCAGCAGCGAGGGACTAGCGGGGTACAATGAGCAGTTCTTC

D: TRBD1
V: TRBV28
J: TRBJ1-6
size: .
CDR3: CASSFEDRDNSPLHF
DNA: TGTGCCAGCAGTTTTGAGGACAGGGATAATTCACCCCTCCACTTT